The rows below give T cell receptor beta chains drawn from one sample of a study of long-term antiretroviral therapy in people with HIV. Clones were sequenced by immunoSEQ multiplex PCR, and TCRdb holds only the in-frame ones, with some missing. Of 20,000 to 30,000 clones listed, approximately 90% were seen once; the top ten hold 3.6%. The specimen was unsorted PBMCs, collected 1.9 years after starting antiretroviral therapy. These receptors were taken from a woman under 40 with HIV. Each CDR3 is given without its conserved first and last residue.

CDR3: ASREEGTIY
V: TRBV6-1
J: TRBJ1-3

CDR3: ASRQWVNDIQY
V: TRBV6-6
J: TRBJ2-4

CDR3: ASSEFGGINQPQH
V: TRBV2
J: TRBJ1-5

CDR3: ASSPWDLSSVANVLT
V: TRBV28
J: TRBJ2-6

CDR3: ASSFGSAGGGPGELF
V: TRBV11-2
J: TRBJ2-2

CDR3: ASSLSSDTQY
V: TRBV11-2
J: TRBJ2-3

CDR3: ASSSGALGFTGELF
V: TRBV5-1
J: TRBJ2-2

CDR3: ASSLFYPTYEQY
V: TRBV19
J: TRBJ2-7

CDR3: ASSLQINEQF
V: TRBV5-6
J: TRBJ2-1

CDR3: ASSLSNEQF
V: TRBV7-2
J: TRBJ2-1

CDR3: ASSLARNTGELF
V: TRBV5-1
J: TRBJ2-2

CDR3: ASSQDRALTNYGYT
V: TRBV5-1
J: TRBJ1-2

CDR3: ASSLVTEANYGYT
V: TRBV18
J: TRBJ1-2

CDR3: ASRGGRDRAINTQY
V: TRBV2
J: TRBJ2-3

CDR3: ASSLLGVEDTQY
V: TRBV5-1
J: TRBJ2-3

CDR3: ASSLTQGGETQY
V: TRBV7-9
J: TRBJ2-5

CDR3: AWSQQNTEAF
V: TRBV30
J: TRBJ1-1

CDR3: ASSPRGNLGNTIY
V: TRBV14
J: TRBJ1-3

CDR3: ASPRRGGGNQPQH
V: TRBV21-1
J: TRBJ1-5

CDR3: ASSLGGQKYNEQF
V: TRBV7-9
J: TRBJ2-1

CDR3: ASSPREGPMRDYGYT
V: TRBV18
J: TRBJ1-2

CDR3: ASSETGDTQY
V: TRBV2
J: TRBJ2-3

CDR3: ASSEGGVTEAF
V: TRBV10-2
J: TRBJ1-1

CDR3: ATSGGETQY
V: TRBV19
J: TRBJ2-5

CDR3: ASSFSGVLAKNIQY
V: TRBV7-2
J: TRBJ2-4

CDR3: ASSLQSPAGNTIY
V: TRBV7-2
J: TRBJ1-3

CDR3: ASSLYGGKNQPQH
V: TRBV7-3
J: TRBJ1-5

CDR3: ASSLGGEGSRYSNTEAF
V: TRBV7-9
J: TRBJ1-1

CDR3: ASRQTASSGNELF
V: TRBV11-1
J: TRBJ1-4

CDR3: ASSSLLGHRGYT
V: TRBV27
J: TRBJ1-2

CDR3: AIRGDGSTDTQY
V: TRBV10-3
J: TRBJ2-3

CDR3: ASSLVGSGLGETQY
V: TRBV4-1
J: TRBJ2-5

CDR3: ASTGGLGNQPQH
V: TRBV2
J: TRBJ1-5

CDR3: ASRRTGVSYEQY
V: TRBV6-5
J: TRBJ2-7

CDR3: ASSQGRARRVNTEAF
V: TRBV4-1
J: TRBJ1-1

CDR3: AISDHLNQGANYGYT
V: TRBV10-3
J: TRBJ1-2

CDR3: ASSYSSRGMGETQY
V: TRBV6-5
J: TRBJ2-5

CDR3: ASSQDSVVTGWETQY
V: TRBV14
J: TRBJ2-5

CDR3: ASRALGQPQH
V: TRBV19
J: TRBJ1-5

CDR3: ASSDSGIREAF
V: TRBV25-1
J: TRBJ1-1

CDR3: ASTPIGEKLF
V: TRBV6-6
J: TRBJ1-4

CDR3: ASSYGTSGGPGQF
V: TRBV6-6
J: TRBJ2-1

CDR3: ASTTGSYNEQF
V: TRBV9
J: TRBJ2-1

CDR3: ASSPALGQVGYGYT
V: TRBV11-2
J: TRBJ1-2

CDR3: ASSLVAREGGNSPLH
V: TRBV5-1
J: TRBJ1-6

CDR3: ASSGPRRTDTQY
V: TRBV6-6
J: TRBJ2-3

CDR3: ASSPGAAGGAEAF
V: TRBV18
J: TRBJ1-1

CDR3: ASSEAFIDEQY
V: TRBV6-1
J: TRBJ2-7